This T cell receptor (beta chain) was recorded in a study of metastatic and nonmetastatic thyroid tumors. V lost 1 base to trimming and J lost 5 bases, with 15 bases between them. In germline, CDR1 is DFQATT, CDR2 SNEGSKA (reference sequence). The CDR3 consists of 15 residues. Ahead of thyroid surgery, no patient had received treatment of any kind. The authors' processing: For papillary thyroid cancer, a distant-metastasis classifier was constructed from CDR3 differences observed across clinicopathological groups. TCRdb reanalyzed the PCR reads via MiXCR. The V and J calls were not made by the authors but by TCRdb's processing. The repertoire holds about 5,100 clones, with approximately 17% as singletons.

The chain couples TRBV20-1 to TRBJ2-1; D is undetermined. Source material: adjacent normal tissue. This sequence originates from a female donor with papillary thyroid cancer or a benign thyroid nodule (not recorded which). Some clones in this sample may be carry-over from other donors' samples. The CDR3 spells CSARARGALDNEQFF. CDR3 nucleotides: TGCAGTGCTAGAGCGAGAGGAGCCTTGGACAATGAGCAGTTCTTC.